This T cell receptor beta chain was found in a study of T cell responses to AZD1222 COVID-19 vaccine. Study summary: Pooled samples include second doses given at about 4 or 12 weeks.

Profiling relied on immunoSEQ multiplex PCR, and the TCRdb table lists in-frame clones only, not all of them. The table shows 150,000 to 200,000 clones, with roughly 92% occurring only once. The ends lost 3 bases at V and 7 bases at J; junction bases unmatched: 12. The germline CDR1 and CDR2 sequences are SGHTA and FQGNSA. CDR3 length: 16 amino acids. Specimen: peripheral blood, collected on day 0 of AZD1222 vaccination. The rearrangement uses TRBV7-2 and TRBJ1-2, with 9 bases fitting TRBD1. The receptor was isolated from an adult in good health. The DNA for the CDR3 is TGTGCCAGCAGCTTCCTAGGGCCGGGACAGGGACTTGGCTACACCTTC. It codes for CASSFLGPGQGLGYTF.